The rows below give T cell receptor beta chains drawn from one sample of a study of T cell repertoires in cytomegalovirus infection. TCRdb used MiXCR to reprocess the reads, holding one entry per CDR3 protein. The table records about 140,000 distinct CDR3 sequences, about 6.5% of them present only once. The sequencing input was PBMCs. The source is a human donor in good health (CMV status not recorded). Some clones in this sample may be carry-over from other donors' samples. The conserved cysteine and the conserved F or W are not part of the CDR3 here. Each record gives: D gene, clone size, V gene, CDR3 protein. D genes are given only for firm matches. Clone size is given as once, few, many, or a class for an expanded clone.

d_gene: -
abundance: many
v_gene: TRBV5-5
CDR3aa: ASSKSGTPTGELF

d_gene: -
abundance: many
v_gene: TRBV5-5
CDR3aa: ASSKGGQNIQY

d_gene: -
abundance: many
v_gene: TRBV7-6
CDR3aa: ASSKPLGGVTDTQY

d_gene: TRBD1
abundance: many
v_gene: TRBV7-2
CDR3aa: ASSRDRSAYEQY

d_gene: -
abundance: many
v_gene: TRBV7-8
CDR3aa: ASSLGRRRNNQPQH

d_gene: TRBD1
abundance: many
v_gene: TRBV7-2
CDR3aa: ASSRGQGFGGYT

d_gene: -
abundance: many
v_gene: TRBV9
CDR3aa: ASSVPGHRGYT

d_gene: TRBD2
abundance: many
v_gene: TRBV7-6
CDR3aa: ASSGGGARTGELF

d_gene: -
abundance: many
v_gene: TRBV6-2/TRBV6-3
CDR3aa: ASRKPGVGATEAF

d_gene: -
abundance: few
v_gene: TRBV3-1
CDR3aa: ASSQDPSGYT

d_gene: -
abundance: many
v_gene: TRBV6-2/TRBV6-3
CDR3aa: ASSYPRRARIRDEQF

d_gene: TRBD2
abundance: few
v_gene: TRBV28
CDR3aa: ASRLSGDTDTQY

d_gene: TRBD2
abundance: many
v_gene: TRBV19
CDR3aa: ASSPIAGDTGELF